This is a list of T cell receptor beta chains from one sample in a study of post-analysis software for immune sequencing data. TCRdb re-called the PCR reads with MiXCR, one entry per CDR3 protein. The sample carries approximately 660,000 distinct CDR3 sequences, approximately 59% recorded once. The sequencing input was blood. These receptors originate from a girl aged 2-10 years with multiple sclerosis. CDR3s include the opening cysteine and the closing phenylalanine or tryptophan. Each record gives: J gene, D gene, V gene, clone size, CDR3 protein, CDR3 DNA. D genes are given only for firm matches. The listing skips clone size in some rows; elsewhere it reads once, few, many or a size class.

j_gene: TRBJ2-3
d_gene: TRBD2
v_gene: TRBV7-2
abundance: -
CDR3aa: CASRSRPAGDYTQYF
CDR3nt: TGTGCCAGCAGGTCCCGCCCCGCGGGGGATTATACGCAGTATTTT

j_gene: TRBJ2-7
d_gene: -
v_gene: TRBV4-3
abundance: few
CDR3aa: CASSPQVGSEQYF
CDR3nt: TGCGCCAGCAGCCCCCAGGTGGGCAGCGAGCAGTACTTC

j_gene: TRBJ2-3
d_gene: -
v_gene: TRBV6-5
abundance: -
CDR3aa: CASRTPGVSTDTQYF
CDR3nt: TGTGCCAGCAGAACCCCTGGGGTTAGCACAGATACGCAGTATTTT

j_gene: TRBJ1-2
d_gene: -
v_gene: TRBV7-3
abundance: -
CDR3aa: CASSLFGGWGYTF
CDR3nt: TGTGCCAGCAGCTTATTCGGGGGCTGGGGCTACACCTTC

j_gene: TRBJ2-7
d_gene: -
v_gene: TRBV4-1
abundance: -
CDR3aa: CASSQDVGEWVPYEQYF
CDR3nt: TGCGCCAGCAGCCAAGATGTCGGGGAGTGGGTACCCTACGAGCAGTACTTC

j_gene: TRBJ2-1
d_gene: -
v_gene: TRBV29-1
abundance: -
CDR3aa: CSGSGISSYNEQFF
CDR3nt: TGCAGCGGCAGCGGTATCAGCTCCTACAATGAGCAGTTCTTC

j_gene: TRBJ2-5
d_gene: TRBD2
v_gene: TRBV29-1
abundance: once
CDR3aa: CSAKSGVIVGQETQYF
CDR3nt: TGCAGCGCCAAAAGCGGGGTGATTGTGGGGCAAGAGACCCAGTACTTC

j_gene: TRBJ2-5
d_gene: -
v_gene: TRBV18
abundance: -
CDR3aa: CASSLPGYGETQYF
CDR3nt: TGTGCCAGCTCACTACCTGGGTACGGGGAGACCCAGTACTTC

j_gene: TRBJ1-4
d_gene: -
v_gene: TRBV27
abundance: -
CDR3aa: CASSSRGDNEKLFF
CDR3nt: TGTGCCAGCAGTTCCAGGGGTGATAATGAAAAACTGTTTTTT

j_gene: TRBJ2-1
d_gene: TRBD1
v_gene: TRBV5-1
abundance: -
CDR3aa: CACQIGTASNEQFF
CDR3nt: TGCGCCTGTCAGATCGGGACAGCCTCCAATGAGCAGTTCTTC

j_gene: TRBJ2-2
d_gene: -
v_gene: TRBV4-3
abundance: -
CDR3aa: CASSQADTGELFF
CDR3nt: TGCGCCAGCAGCCAAGCAGACACTGGGGAGCTGTTTTTT

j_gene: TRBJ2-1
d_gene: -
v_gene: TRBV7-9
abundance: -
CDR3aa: CSSSLSRDANNEQFF
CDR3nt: TGTTCCAGCAGCTTATCGCGGGACGCAAACAATGAGCAGTTCTTC

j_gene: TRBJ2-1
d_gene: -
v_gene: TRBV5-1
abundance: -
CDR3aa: CASSLERRANEQFF
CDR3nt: TGCGCCAGCAGCTTGGAGCGTAGGGCCAATGAGCAGTTCTTC

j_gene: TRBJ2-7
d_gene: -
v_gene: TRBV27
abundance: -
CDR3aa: CASSMGRGAHEQYF
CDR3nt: TGTGCCAGCAGTATGGGCAGGGGTGCCCACGAGCAGTACTTC

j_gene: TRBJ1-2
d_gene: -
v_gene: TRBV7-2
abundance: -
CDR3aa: CASSLGTSNYGYTF
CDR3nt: TGTGCCAGCAGCTTAGGGACCTCTAACTATGGCTACACCTTC

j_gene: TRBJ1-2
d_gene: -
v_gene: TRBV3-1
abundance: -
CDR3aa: CASSPRGGAHGYTF
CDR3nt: TGTGCCAGCAGCCCTCGGGGGGGGGCGCATGGCTACACCTTC

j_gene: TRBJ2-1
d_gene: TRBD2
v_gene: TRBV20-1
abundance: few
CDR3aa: CSANPFGGSYNEQFF
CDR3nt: TGCAGTGCCAACCCCTTCGGGGGGTCCTACAATGAGCAGTTCTTC

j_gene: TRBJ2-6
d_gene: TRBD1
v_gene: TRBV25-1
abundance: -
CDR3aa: CASSGQGMSSGANVRTF
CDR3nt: TGTGCCAGCAGTGGACAGGGGATGAGCTCTGGGGCCAACGTCCGGACTTTC

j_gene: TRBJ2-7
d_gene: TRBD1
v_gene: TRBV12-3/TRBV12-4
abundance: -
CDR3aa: CASKLGQGGYEQYF
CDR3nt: TGTGCCAGCAAGCTAGGACAGGGAGGCTACGAGCAGTACTTC